The rows below give T cell receptor beta chains drawn from one sample of a study of cytomegalovirus exposure and HLA in healthy donors. The assay was immunoSEQ multiplex PCR, and TCRdb's table has in-frame clones only and misses some. The sample lists approximately 72,000 clones, about 66% occurring once. The specimen was PBMCs. Source of these receptors: a man aged 40-55 years in good health and CMV-seropositive. Each CDR3 is given with its conserved first and last residue. The D gene is left open where the match is weak. Clone size appears in some rows only: once, few, many, or a class for an expanded clone.

J gene	V gene	D gene	clone size	CDR3 protein	CDR3 DNA
TRBJ2-3	TRBV6-1	.	.	CASSEGGTAQYF	TGTGCCAGCAGTGAGGGGGGTACGGCGCAGTATTTT
TRBJ1-1	TRBV27	.	.	CASSPARVVTEAFF	TGTGCCAGCAGTCCCGCCAGGGTTGTAACTGAAGCTTTCTTT
TRBJ2-1	TRBV29-1	TRBD2	once	CSAGGDSYNEQFF	TGCAGCGCGGGGGGGGACTCCTACAATGAGCAGTTCTTC
TRBJ1-5	TRBV2	.	.	CASSWGRANQPQHF	TGTGCCAGCTCCTGGGGGAGGGCCAATCAGCCCCAGCATTTT
TRBJ2-2	TRBV30	.	.	CAWSAANTGELFF	TGTGCCTGGAGCGCAGCGAACACCGGGGAGCTGTTTTTT
TRBJ2-1	TRBV7-9	.	.	CASSQGGLNEQFF	TGTGCCAGCAGCCAGGGGGGCCTCAATGAGCAGTTCTTC
TRBJ1-1	TRBV6-5	.	.	CASSYSANTEAFF	TGTGCCAGCAGTTACTCAGCGAACACTGAAGCTTTCTTT
TRBJ2-7	TRBV30	TRBD1	once	CAWTPGQGVDEQYF	TGTGCCTGGACCCCGGGACAGGGGGTGGACGAGCAGTACTTC
TRBJ2-7	TRBV28	.	.	CASSTGSSYEQYF	TGTGCCAGCAGTACCGGGTCCTCCTACGAGCAGTACTTC
TRBJ1-1	TRBV7-3	TRBD1	.	CATWDSLNTEAFF	TGTGCCACGTGGGACAGCTTGAACACTGAAGCTTTCTTT
TRBJ1-2	TRBV11-2	.	few	CASSLDGQGLNYGYTF	TGTGCCAGCAGCTTAGATGGCCAGGGACTTAACTATGGCTACACCTTC
TRBJ1-2	TRBV13	.	once	CASSLDTGDYGYTF	TGTGCCAGCAGCTTAGACACGGGTGACTATGGCTACACCTTC
TRBJ2-6	TRBV2	.	.	CASSDEFSGANVLTF	TGTGCCAGCAGTGACGAGTTCTCTGGGGCCAACGTCCTGACTTTC
TRBJ2-5	TRBV30	.	few	CAWSVQGGETQYF	TGTGCCTGGAGTGTCCAGGGCGGAGAGACCCAGTACTTC
TRBJ2-3	TRBV6-5	.	.	CASSTDRRRTDTQYF	TGTGCCAGCAGCACAGACAGGAGACGCACAGATACGCAGTATTTT
TRBJ2-2	TRBV25-1	.	few	CASSDGEGTYTGELFF	TGTGCCAGCAGTGATGGAGAGGGTACCTACACCGGGGAGCTGTTTTTT
TRBJ2-2	TRBV28	.	.	CASSRRTLNTGELFF	TGTGCCAGCAGTCGTAGGACACTCAACACCGGGGAGCTGTTTTTT
TRBJ2-5	TRBV7-2	TRBD2	.	CASSLRTSGVETQYF	TGTGCCAGCAGCCTACGGACTAGCGGGGTAGAGACCCAGTACTTC
TRBJ2-1	TRBV5-1	TRBD2	.	CASSYRLAGGQGQFF	TGCGCCAGCAGCTACCGACTAGCGGGGGGCCAAGGGCAGTTCTTC
TRBJ2-5	TRBV7-2	TRBD1	.	CASSARQGGETQYF	TGTGCCAGCAGTGCCCGACAGGGGGGGGAGACCCAGTACTTC
TRBJ1-1	TRBV11-1	TRBD1	.	CASSLEGTGFEAFF	TGTGCCAGCAGCTTAGAGGGGACAGGTTTTGAAGCTTTCTTT
TRBJ1-6	TRBV30	TRBD1	.	CAWSRGQSPLHF	TGTGCCTGGAGCAGGGGGCAATCACCCCTCCACTTT
TRBJ1-3	TRBV2	.	.	CASRSLSGNTIYF	TGTGCCAGCAGAAGCCTCTCTGGAAACACCATATATTTT
TRBJ2-5	TRBV5-6	TRBD1	.	CASSLGAGGGGTQYF	TGTGCCAGCAGCTTGGGGGCAGGGGGCGGTGGGACCCAGTACTTC
TRBJ1-6	TRBV6-1	.	.	CASSDRATRGNSPLHF	TGTGCCAGCAGTGACAGGGCCACGCGTGGTAATTCACCCCTCCACTTT
TRBJ1-3	TRBV7-2	.	few	CASSPGTGLGGNTIYF	TGTGCCAGCAGCCCCGGTACAGGGTTAGGTGGAAACACCATATATTTT
TRBJ1-5	TRBV28	TRBD1	.	CASSSGQLPLSPQHF	TGTGCCAGCTCATCGGGACAGCTCCCTTTGTCGCCCCAGCATTTT
TRBJ2-3	TRBV27	.	few	CASSFTHTDTQYF	TGTGCCAGCAGTTTCACTCACACAGATACGCAGTATTTT
TRBJ2-7	TRBV5-8	.	.	CASSSGQVAYEQYF	TGTGCCAGCAGCTCAGGACAAGTCGCCTACGAGCAGTACTTC
TRBJ2-7	TRBV6-5	TRBD2	few	CASGLDTYEQYF	TGTGCTTCGGGACTAGATACCTACGAGCAGTACTTC
TRBJ2-1	TRBV7-2	TRBD2	.	CASSLVGGSYNEQFF	TGTGCCAGCAGCTTAGTGGGGGGGTCCTACAATGAGCAGTTCTTC
TRBJ2-1	TRBV6-5	.	.	CASSYRSDYNEQFF	TGTGCCAGCAGTTACCGCAGCGATTACAATGAGCAGTTCTTC
TRBJ1-1	TRBV7-2	.	.	CASSGSITEAFF	TGTGCCAGCAGCGGGAGCATAACTGAAGCTTTCTTT
TRBJ2-3	TRBV11-2	.	.	CASSFGSGSTDTRYF	.
TRBJ2-7	TRBV6-5	TRBD1	.	CATGTGLLSEQYF	TGTGCCACCGGGACAGGGCTTTTATCCGAGCAGTACTTC
TRBJ1-6	TRBV5-8	.	.	CASSFGLINSPLHF	TGTGCCAGCAGCTTTGGACTGATTAATTCACCCCTCCACTTT
TRBJ2-2	TRBV2	TRBD1	.	CASSIRDRATGELFF	TGTGCCAGCAGTATCCGGGACAGAGCCACCGGGGAGCTGTTTTTT
TRBJ1-6	TRBV7-6	TRBD1	.	CASSLGQGWPLHF	TGTGCCAGCAGCCTCGGACAGGGGTGGCCCCTCCACTTT
TRBJ2-7	TRBV7-8	TRBD1	.	CASSLMTGAYEQYF	TGTGCCAGCAGCCTTATGACAGGGGCCTACGAGCAGTACTTC
TRBJ2-7	TRBV5-1	TRBD1	.	CASSPDRVRSYEQYF	TGCGCCAGCAGCCCGGACAGGGTAAGATCCTACGAGCAGTACTTC
TRBJ2-7	TRBV29-1	.	.	CSVRGLSYEQYF	TGCAGCGTTCGTGGGCTTTCCTACGAGCAGTACTTC
TRBJ2-2	TRBV29-1	TRBD1	.	CSVEARGRSGELFF	TGCAGCGTTGAAGCCAGGGGGCGGAGCGGGGAGCTGTTTTTT
TRBJ1-1	TRBV6-6	.	few	CASSYSISGSGAFF	TGTGCCAGCAGTTACTCGATCTCGGGCAGCGGCGCTTTCTTT
TRBJ2-7	TRBV7-2	TRBD2	.	CASSLVLAGEYEQYF	TGTGCCAGCAGCTTAGTTCTAGCGGGGGAATACGAGCAGTACTTC
TRBJ1-4	TRBV25-1	.	.	CASSELNEKLFF	TGTGCCAGCAGTGAACTTAATGAAAAACTGTTTTTT
TRBJ2-5	TRBV7-2	TRBD2	.	CASSWTSGGNQETQYF	TGTGCCAGCAGCTGGACTAGCGGGGGGAATCAAGAGACCCAGTACTTC
TRBJ2-3	TRBV7-2	.	.	CASSSTGTPSTDTQYF	TGTGCCAGCAGCTCGACCGGGACTCCGAGCACAGATACGCAGTATTTT
TRBJ1-6	TRBV9	.	.	CASSGRGHNSPLHF	TGTGCCAGCAGCGGCCGCGGGCACAATTCACCCCTCCACTTT
TRBJ2-1	TRBV5-6	TRBD2	.	CASSSLAAALSYNEQFF	TGTGCCAGCAGCTCACTAGCGGCGGCCCTCTCCTACAATGAGCAGTTCTTC
TRBJ1-2	TRBV11-2	.	.	CASSLSMVDGYTF	TGTGCCAGCAGCTTAAGCATGGTTGATGGCTACACCTTC
TRBJ1-1	TRBV6-5	.	.	CASRIETGWNTEAFF	TGTGCCAGCAGGATAGAGACGGGTTGGAACACTGAAGCTTTCTTT
TRBJ1-4	TRBV29-1	.	few	CSVSFDSATNEKLFF	TGCAGCGTTTCCTTTGACAGTGCAACTAATGAAAAACTGTTTTTT
TRBJ2-5	TRBV25-1	.	.	CASSNRQTETQYF	TGTGCCAGCAGTAATCGACAGACAGAGACCCAGTACTTC
TRBJ1-6	TRBV5-1	.	.	CASSLASNSPLHF	TGCGCCAGCAGCTTAGCAAGTAATTCACCCCTCCACTTT